This T cell receptor beta chain was found in a study of cytomegalovirus exposure and HLA in healthy donors. Study-wide findings and caveats: Later analysis demonstrated an association between a missense DCLRE1C variant and TCR beta V- and J-gene trimming. Among TCR sequences, most were rare, though some public TCRs appeared in many donors.

The sample holds a few counts of this clone. No antigen is known for it. In the PCR, 60 Vbeta and 13 Jbeta primers were used. Some clones are missing from TCRdb's copy, which holds only in-frame ones; the method was immunoSEQ multiplex PCR. This table holds under 150,000 clones, 70% to 80% found once. Healthy bone marrow donors formed the donor group. With 1 base clipped from V and 10 bases from J, the junction kept 9 bases outside the gene matches. Germline-derived CDR1 and CDR2 are MGHRA and YSYEKL. The CDR3 spans 15 residues. Sequencing used PBMCs. The source of this sequence is a human donor in good health. The rearrangement uses TRBV4-1 and TRBJ2-1; 8 positions agree with TRBD1. In DNA form, the CDR3 reads TGCGCCAGCAGCCAAGCTGGGACAGGACGTCTGGAGCAGTTCTTC. Translating gives CASSQAGTGRLEQFF.